This TCR beta chain was obtained from a study of blood T cell repertoires in COVID-19. Study summary: Researchers got acute and convalescent COVID-19 samples from the United States, Italy and Spain.

Assay: immunoSEQ multiplex PCR; the TCRdb copy retains only in-frame clones and omits some. The profile shows hundreds of thousands of clones, around four fifths of them singletons. V lost 4 bases to trimming and J lost 3 bases, with 16 bases between them. The length of the CDR3 is 16 residues. Germline CDR1 is SGHTA and CDR2 is FQGNSA. Sequences were obtained from peripheral blood. The chain employs TRBV7-2 and TRBJ1-5, with D perhaps matching TRBD1 (6 bases). This receptor was identified in a man at least 80 years old with acute or convalescent COVID-19. DNA for the CDR3: TGTGCCAGCAGCTCCTTTCCGGGACAAGCCAATCAGCCCCAGCATTTT. It encodes CASSSFPGQANQPQHF. The full variable domain, completed using reference TRBV7-2 and TRBJ1-5, is GAGVSQSPSNKVTEKGKDVELRCDPISGHTALYWYRQSLGQGLEFLIYFQGNSAPDKSGLPSDRFSAERTGGSVSTLTIQRTQQEDSAVYLCASSSFPGQANQPQHFGDGTRLSIL.